The 17 T cell receptor beta chains listed next were all sequenced from one sample in a study of T-cell reconstitution after alpha-beta-depleted transplantation in children (dated by TCRdb to 2016 to 2018). In the paper's terms, the treatment or condition label means: allogeneic hematopoietic cell transplantation with graft depleted of TCRalphabeta T cells and CD19 B cells. The library came from PCR. The listed sequencing device is Illumina HiSeq 2500. Molecular barcoding was employed in the preparation of TCR libraries, with unique molecular identifiers being used to normalize TCRbeta repertoire quantification. TCRdb reprocessing: public reads trimmed at Q25 with fastp, clones called with MiXCR, in-frame beta chains kept. Rows are unified per CDR3 protein, each entry keeping the most common DNA and genes. The sample yields just over 200,000 distinct CDR3 sequences; under 8.5% were counted once. The ten largest account for roughly 36% of the sample.

The source material was PBMCs, mostly from graft donor cells, sampled 360 days after TCRalphabeta/CD19-depleted stem cell transplant. The origin of the receptors is a male patient aged 2-9 years who had a stem cell transplant for acute myeloid leukemia, so the T cells may come from the graft donor.

This clonotype was recorded many times. The chain is built from TRBV29-1 and TRBJ2-1, with a possible D match to TRBD1 (6 bases). Between the trimmed V and J ends, which lost 7 bases and 4 bases, there was a span of 11 bases. This CDR3 has 12 amino acids. CDR1 SQVTM and CDR2 ANQGSEA come from the germline V gene. The CDR3 bases are TGCAGCGGCGTGACAGGTTACAATGAGCAGTTCTTC. Encoded protein: CSGVTGYNEQFF.

This chain connects TRBV2 to TRBJ1-6; D is unresolved. The CDR3 is 13 amino acids. V was clipped by 8 bases and J by 2 bases, with 7 bases between them. Germline V lookup: CDR1 SNHLY, CDR2 FYNNEI. The CDR3 coding sequence is TGTGCCAGCCAGAGCACCTATAATTCACCCCTCCACTTT. Its translation is CASQSTYNSPLHF.

This clonotype has a count of ten or more. The rearrangement links TRBV20-1 to TRBJ2-3; D possibly corresponds to TRBD1 (5 bases). CDR3 size: 13 residues. Germline V CDR1 and CDR2: DFQATT, SNEGSKA (reference sequence). Trimming shortened V by 6 bases and J by 0 bases, and 10 bases separated the two germline ends. CDR3 bases: TGCAGTGCCGTAGGGGCCAGCACAGATACGCAGTATTTT. This translates into CSAVGASTDTQYF.

This clonotype has ten or more counts. The chain combines TRBV20-1 with TRBJ2-5; 10 bases match TRBD2. The CDR3 runs 14 residues. Germline CDR1 reads DFQATT; CDR2 reads SNEGSKA (reference sequence). Losses at the gene ends were 6 bases for V and 3 bases for J; bases not matched to a gene: 7. This CDR3 reads CSANLAGVEETQYF. DNA for the CDR3: TGCAGTGCAAATCTAGCGGGAGTCGAAGAGACCCAGTACTTC.

This clonotype was seen a handful of times. V and J are TRBV7-8 and TRBJ2-1; the match to TRBD2 covers 12 bases. CDR3 size: 17 residues. Germline CDR1 and CDR2: SGHVS and FQNEAQ. Trimming cost V 3 bases and J 7 bases; bases outside gene matches: 10. CDR3 sequence (DNA): TGTGCCAGCAGCTTTAGACTAGCGGGGGACCATGGAAATGAGCAGTTCTTC. Residues: CASSFRLAGDHGNEQFF.

This clonotype was seen a handful of times. This chain uses TRBV11-2 with TRBJ2-3; D not certain. Trimming removed 5 bases from V and 8 bases from J, with 11 bases in between. Germline V gene lookup returns CDR1 SGHAT and CDR2 FQNNGV. The CDR3 has 12 residues. The CDR3 DNA follows: TGTGCCAGCAGCCCCTCGACGGGTACGCAGTATTTT. Residues: CASSPSTGTQYF.

On this clonotype: It is likely a read error, because the conserved phenylalanine at the end of the CDR3 is missing. The chain links TRBV5-1 to TRBJ1-2; the D gene is possibly TRBD1 (6 bases). The V end lost 1 base, the J end lost 7 bases, and 14 bases lay between the germline ends. The CDR3 loop spans 14 amino acids. Per the germline V gene, CDR1 is SGHRS and CDR2 is YFSETQ. CDR3 in DNA: TGCGCCAGCAGCTTGACACGCGGGGGCTCTGGCTACACCTCC. It encodes CASSLTRGGSGYTS.

This chain uses TRBV20-1 with TRBJ2-2, with 7 bases identical to TRBD2. Germline values: CDR1 DFQATT, CDR2 SNEGSKA (reference sequence). With 4 bases clipped from V and 1 base from J, the junction kept 3 bases outside the gene matches. This CDR3 spans 14 amino acids. The CDR3 is CSANRGRNTGELFF. DNA of the CDR3: TGCAGTGCTAATCGCGGGAGGAACACCGGGGAGCTGTTTTTT.

This clonotype was observed a few times. The chain links TRBV20-1 to TRBJ2-1, with D perhaps matching TRBD1 (5 bases). CDR3 length: 13 amino acids. Germline V gene lookup returns CDR1 DFQATT and CDR2 SNEGSKA (reference sequence). The CDR3 nucleotides read TGCACCCCCTACCGGGTGGGGCCGGGCGAGCAGTTCTTC. As protein: CTPYRVGPGEQFF.

The sample holds a few counts of this clonotype. This chain joins TRBV20-1 and TRBJ2-7, with TRBD1 as a possible D gene (7 bases). With 6 bases removed from V and 3 bases from J, the gap between germline ends came to 12 bases. The CDR3 has 12 amino acids. CDR1 is DFQATT and CDR2 is SNEGSKA in the germline V gene (reference sequence). CDR3 bases: TGCAGTGCCGGCGGGACAGTCTACGAGCAGTACTTC. This translates into CSAGGTVYEQYF.

This clonotype was found many times. V usage is TRBV29-1 and J usage is TRBJ2-1; no clear D. Per germline, CDR1 SQVTM and CDR2 ANQGSEA. Trimming removed 7 bases at V and 9 bases at J, with 16 bases between. CDR3 length: 12 amino acids. In DNA form, the CDR3 reads TGCAGCGCCCGGGTCCGACTCGCTGAGCAGTTCTTC. This encodes CSARVRLAEQFF.

This CDR3 reads CASSGGSGYEQYF. The CDR3 coding sequence is TGTGCCAGCAGCGGCGGGAGCGGCTACGAGCAGTACTTC. The genes are TRBV7-3 and TRBJ2-7; 7 bases are a match to TRBD2. CDR3 length equals 13 residues. The germline CDR1 and CDR2 sequences are SGHTA and FQGTGA. Trimming took 5 bases from V and 3 from J; bases not matched to a gene: 4.

The sample holds many counts of this clonotype. This chain links TRBV20-1 with TRBJ2-1; 8 bases fit TRBD2. V shed 5 bases and J 1 base; nucleotides not matched to a gene: 7. The CDR3 is 15 residues long. Germline assignment: CDR1 DFQATT and CDR2 SNEGSKA (reference sequence). The CDR3 DNA reads as TGCAGTGCTCGGCCGGGACTAGTTTCCTACAATGAGCAGTTCTTC. This translates into CSARPGLVSYNEQFF.

This clonotype was picked up many times. V gene TRBV7-9 combines with J gene TRBJ2-1; no clear D. V was pared by 2 bases and J by 0 bases, with 8 bases between. The CDR3 has 15 residues. CDR1 and CDR2 (germline): SEHNR, FQNEAQ (reference sequence). CDR3: CASSLKGSSYNEQFF. CDR3 nucleotides: TGTGCCAGCAGCTTAAAGGGTAGCTCCTACAATGAGCAGTTCTTC.

Many counts were recorded for this clonotype. The V and J genes are TRBV5-7 and TRBJ2-7; 10 bases fit TRBD2. TRBV5-7 is reported as an ORF; its role is uncertain. This CDR3 region has 17 residues. The J segment lost 2 bases and the V segment lost 0 bases, leaving 8 bases of the junction unmatched. The CDR3 DNA is TGTGCCAGCAGCTTGGGAGCGGGAGGGTTCGAGCCCTACGAGCAGTACTTC. It is translated as CASSLGAGGFEPYEQYF.

This clonotype was counted many times. The chain recombines TRBV12-3 or TRBV12-4 with TRBJ2-7; TRBD2 aligns across 8 bases. The CDR3 runs 20 residues. Trimming cost V 6 bases and J 3 bases; bases outside gene matches: 25. In DNA form, the CDR3 reads TGTGCCAGCAGGTATTCCCCAGCGGGAGATGGGGCGAGTATGGTCTACGAGCAGTACTTC. Residues: CASRYSPAGDGASMVYEQYF.

This clonotype was seen many times. V and J are TRBV20-1 and TRBJ2-2, with D perhaps TRBD2 (5 bases). This CDR3 region has 14 residues. Between the trimmed V and J ends, which lost 2 bases and 3 bases, there was a span of 10 bases. Germline assignment: CDR1 DFQATT and CDR2 SNEGSKA (reference sequence). CDR3 loop: CSARSSGYTGELFF. DNA of the CDR3: TGCAGTGCTAGATCCTCGGGGTACACCGGGGAGCTGTTTTTT.